This T cell receptor (beta chain) was recovered during a study of blood T cell repertoires in COVID-19 (dated by TCRdb to 2018 to 2020). About the study as a whole: Samples covering the acute and convalescent phases of COVID-19 were provided by collaborators in the United States, Italy and Spain. The samples were drawn from two sources: the first 160 participants of the ongoing ImmuneRACE study, and approximately 1,300 subjects contributed by 6 global collaborators. Where available, HLA class I and class II types were obtained from metadata supplied by the sample provider rather than from assay-based typing. A freely available public database, intended as a resource for researchers studying the immune response to SARS-CoV-2, is where the repertoires were released. Sample metadata almost always included a de-identified subject ID, COVID-19 status, age in years and sex. The prospective study material was composed of cDNA or gDNA derived from T cells, B-cell-depleted T cells, or PBMCs. The dataset comprised deeply sampled blood TCRbeta repertoires from subjects exposed to, actively infected with, or recovered from COVID-19.

TCRbeta CDR3 regions were amplified from genomic DNA by means of the immunoSEQ Assay, a bias-controlled multiplex PCR. As for how the authors treated the data: Within the assay, amplification of reference gene primers was used to estimate how many nucleated cells each sample contained. To quantify the absolute abundance of each unique TCRbeta CDR3 rearrangement, sequence reads were collapsed and filtered. For each sample, productive Simpson clonality was calculated by taking the square root of Simpson's diversity index across productive rearrangements. TCRdb stores this immuneACCESS table with in-frame sequences only. Part of the clones is absent; in the studies checked, under half of the shortfall reflects unresolved V genes, and no reason is known for the rest. That table supplies the V and J calls and clone size; D and trimming were determined from the DNA. Recorded for this sample are about 100,000 clones; roughly 87% of them occurred a single time. Around 7.2% of the sample comes from the top ten.

Its CDR3 holds 17 amino acids, cysteine through phenylalanine. Just the 51-base CDR3 DNA is kept, in frame starting at base 1. From a lookup of the germline V gene, CDR1 and CDR2 are LGHNA and YNFKEQ. At the junction V is shortened by 3 bases and J by 2 bases; bases outside the gene matches: 2. Each collaborating institution followed its own protocols to collect whole blood in K2EDTA tubes. For TCRbeta analysis, collaborators shipped samples as frozen whole blood, isolated PBMCs, or DNA extracted from either of those sample types. Results and caveats for the whole study, not just this receptor: Clinical and demographic metadata were provided uncurated, with the amount varying by source and participant.

Notes on this clone: Its antigen remains undetermined. No much larger clonotype is one base removed from it; base qualities were not supplied.

This TCR was recovered from a man aged 25 to 45 in a cohort sampled during active COVID-19. The sequencing input was peripheral blood. The chain is assembled from TRBV4-2 and TRBJ2-2; 14 nucleotides in the junction match TRBD2. The bases are TGTGCCAGCAGCCAGACTAGCGGGGGGGCCAACACCGGGGAGCTGTTTTTT. Translated, this gives CASSQTSGGANTGELFF.